This section outlines one T cell receptor (beta chain) sequence together with its context. Its antigen target is currently unknown. Base qualities are missing; no much larger clone stands one base away. The data stem from a study of blood T cell repertoires in COVID-19 (dated by TCRdb to about 2020). Study-level background: Samples from collaborators originated in the United States, Italy and Spain and spanned both the acute and convalescent phases of COVID-19. The prospective study material was composed of cDNA or gDNA derived from T cells, B-cell-depleted T cells, or PBMCs. The dataset comprised deeply sampled blood TCRbeta repertoires from subjects exposed to, actively infected with, or recovered from COVID-19. A freely available public database, intended as a resource for researchers studying the immune response to SARS-CoV-2, is where the repertoires were released. The samples were drawn from two sources: the first 160 participants of the ongoing ImmuneRACE study, and some 1,300 subjects contributed by 6 global collaborators. The sample metadata nearly always contained a de-identified subject ID, COVID-19 status, age in years and sex. Where HLA class I and class II types were available, the types were taken from metadata supplied by the sample provider, not from assay-based typing.

Study-wide conclusions, independent of this receptor: Clinical and demographic metadata were provided uncurated, with the amount varying by source and participant.

The CDR3 has 12 amino acids, counting the end cysteine and phenylalanine. Only the CDR3 region is kept as DNA, spanning 36 bases read in frame from base 1. V loses 7 bases, J loses 5 bases, and the germline ends lie 11 bases apart. CDR1 and CDR2 are drawn from the germline V gene: MNHEY, SVGAGI. TCRbeta CDR3 regions were amplified from genomic DNA using the immunoSEQ Assay, a bias-controlled multiplex PCR. On the study's bioinformatics: The number of nucleated cells in each sample was estimated from the amplification of reference gene primers within the assay. To quantify the absolute abundance of each unique TCRbeta CDR3 rearrangement, sequence reads were collapsed and filtered. Productive Simpson clonality was computed per sample as the square root of Simpson's diversity index over productive rearrangements. The table comes from immuneACCESS by way of TCRdb, which keeps in-frame sequences with V and J called. Part of the clones is missing from these tables; in studies checked, under half for an unresolved V gene and the rest for unknown reasons. From that table come the V and J calls and clone size; the DNA was used to work out D and trimming. The sample has fewer than 300,000 clones on record, 85% to 90% of them singletons. The ten most abundant clones make up around 5.8% of the sample.

One collaborating source in Seattle enrolled patients while the patients were actively infected and followed the patients over time throughout the course of disease. The collaborating institutions used their own protocols to collect whole blood in K2EDTA tubes. Collaborator samples were shipped for TCRbeta analysis as frozen whole blood, isolated PBMCs, or DNA extracted from either sample type. The specimen sequenced was peripheral blood. The sequence was collected from a woman aged 50 to 60 with COVID-19, enrolled during active disease. This sequence uses TRBV6-5 and TRBJ1-1; TRBD1 is a possible D gene, resting on 5 matching bases. The CDR3 reads CASIGASTEAFF. The sequenced DNA: TGTGCCAGCATTGGGGCCAGTACTGAAGCTTTCTTT.